These 13 T cell receptor beta chains were sequenced from one sample in a study of T cells in localized non-small cell lung cancer. The data were produced by immunoSEQ multiplex PCR, yet TCRdb's version contains in-frame clones alone and is incomplete. The table has around 6,000 clones, roughly 89% seen once. The sample was peripheral blood, taken before any cancer treatment. These receptors came from a male donor at least 60 years old with stage I lung adenocarcinoma.

The chain has TRBV5-6 and TRBJ1-1, with D possibly matching TRBD1 (5 bases). The CDR3 is 12 amino acids. V dropped 0 bases and J dropped 9 bases, with 9 bases sitting between them. The germline CDR1 and CDR2 sequences are SGHDT and YYEEEE. Here the CDR3 DNA reads TGTGCCAGCAGCTTGGGGGGACTTAAAGCTTTCTTT. Translating gives CASSLGGLKAFF.

This clone was picked up one time. The chain couples TRBV18 to TRBJ1-5; no firm D call. Germline V gene data show CDR1 as KGHSH and CDR2 as LQKENI. V was clipped by 4 bases and J by 0 bases, with 16 bases between them. This CDR3 spans 17 amino acids. DNA for the CDR3: TGTGCCAGCTCACTCGGAGCACGTGGGAATAGCAATCAGCCCCAGCATTTT. It encodes CASSLGARGNSNQPQHF.

The V call is TRBV11-3, the J call TRBJ2-7; maybe TRBD1 (6 bases). Per the germline V gene, CDR1 is SGHNT and CDR2 is YENEEA. The CDR3 consists of 14 residues. The V end was cut by 6 bases, the J end by 4 bases, with 16 bases between. The chain's CDR3 is CASRSNRVQYEQYF. In DNA form, the CDR3 reads TGTGCCAGCAGAAGTAACAGGGTCCAATACGAGCAGTACTTC. Combining the CDR3 with reference TRBV11-3 and TRBJ2-7 gives the whole variable domain EAGVVQSPRYKIIEKKQPVAFWCNPISGHNTLYWYLQNLGQGPELLIRYENEEAVDDSQLPKDRFSAERLKGVDSTLKIQPAELGDSAVYLCASRSNRVQYEQYFGPGTRLTVT.

The V call is TRBV19, the J call TRBJ1-3, with TRBD1 identical over 10 bases. The germline V gene has CDR1 LNHDA and CDR2 SQIVND (reference sequence). The V gene end was trimmed by 6 bases and the J gene end by 3 bases; junction bases not matched to a gene: 8. The CDR3 extends over 16 amino acids. CDR3 coding DNA: TGTGCCAGTAGGCGACCGGGACAGGGGAGTGGAAACACCATATATTTT. This sequence encodes CASRRPGQGSGNTIYF. The full variable domain, in which reference TRBV19 and TRBJ1-3 provide the parts outside the CDR3, is DGGITQSPKYLFRKEGQNVTLSCEQNLNHDAMYWYRQDPGQGLRLIYYSQIVNDFQKGDIAEGYSVSREKKESFPLTVTSAQKNPTAFYLCASRRPGQGSGNTIYFGEGSWLTVV.

This rearrangement joins TRBV4-1 to TRBJ1-5; the D gene is possibly TRBD1 (5 bases). Trimming stripped 8 bases from V and 4 bases from J, with 15 bases between. The CDR3 sequence is 14 residues long. Germline V gene data show CDR1 as MGHRA and CDR2 as YSYEKL. Written as DNA, the CDR3 is TGCGCCAGCCGGGGGGAGATCGATAATCAGCCCCAGCATTTT. Translated: CASRGEIDNQPQHF.

This clone was counted only a few times. The chain couples TRBV19 to TRBJ2-2; no clear D. The CDR3 is 14 amino acids. Germline V gene sequence: CDR1 LNHDA, CDR2 SQIVND (reference sequence). Deletions cut 5 bases from V and 3 bases from J, with 10 bases between. CDR3 DNA sequence: TGTGCCAGTAGTGCGGAAACTCACACCGGGGAGCTGTTTTTT. Its protein product is CASSAETHTGELFF.

The chain has TRBV6-5 and TRBJ2-7; possibly TRBD2 for D (8 bases). V lost 6 bases, J lost 7 bases, and 19 bases lay in between. Germline assignment: CDR1 MNHEY and CDR2 SVGAGI. The CDR3 is 14 residues long. The DNA for the CDR3 is TGTGCCAGCAGCCGGGGGGGGAGGGGGCAAGAGCAGTACTTC. It codes for CASSRGGRGQEQYF.

The chain employs TRBV7-9 and TRBJ1-1; D gene ambiguous. V shed 2 bases and J shed 6 bases, with 4 bases lying between them. Germline V gene data show CDR1 as SEHNR and CDR2 as FQNEAQ (reference sequence). The CDR3 runs to 11 residues. CDR3 sequence: CASSLLAEAFF. CDR3 bases: TGTGCCAGCAGCTTACTTGCTGAAGCTTTCTTT.

This clone occurred once. The J gene is TRBJ2-1, the V gene TRBV15, with D tentatively TRBD2 (7 bases). This CDR3 contains 15 residues. Germline CDR1 LNHNV, CDR2 YYDKDF (reference sequence). With 3 bases removed from V and 15 bases from J, the gap between germline ends came to 24 bases. The CDR3 DNA sequence: TGTGCCACCAGCAGGTCGTCAGGGGAGGGTTTCGCCCCGTTCTTC. Translation gives CATSRSSGEGFAPFF.

The V and J genes are TRBV6-5 and TRBJ1-4; 7 bases are a match to TRBD1. Germline V lookup: CDR1 MNHEY, CDR2 SVGAGI. Trimming took 2 bases from V and 8 from J; bases not matched to a gene: 8. The CDR3 consists of 15 residues. The CDR3 protein is CASSYEGAEGEKLFF. For the CDR3, the DNA is TGTGCCAGCAGTTACGAGGGGGCTGAGGGCGAAAAACTGTTTTTT.

This chain joins TRBV21-1 and TRBJ2-7; TRBD1, the table's D call, lacks a check against the DNA. TRBV21-1 is a listed pseudogene. The CDR3 loop spans 12 amino acids. The DNA of the CDR3 is TGTGCCAGCAGCTCCCACAGGGACGAGCAGTACTTC. Its protein is CASSSHRDEQYF.

The V and J genes are TRBV10-3 and TRBJ2-5, with D tentatively TRBD1 (6 bases). Trimming removed 3 bases from V and 7 bases from J, with 15 bases in between. The CDR3 extends over 14 amino acids. Germline CDR1 ENHRY, CDR2 SYGVKD. CDR3 coding DNA: TGTGCCATCAGTGAAGGGGACATATCGGCGACCCAGTACTTC. It specifies CAISEGDISATQYF.

The chain uses TRBV5-1 and TRBJ2-3, with 7 bases identical to TRBD1. Per the germline V gene, CDR1 is SGHRS and CDR2 is YFSETQ. The CDR3 covers 16 residues. V shed 0 bases, J shed 1 base, and the junction held 5 bases outside the gene matches. CDR3 sequence: CASSLVTGIRTDTQYF. The CDR3 DNA reads TGCGCCAGCAGCTTGGTGACAGGGATACGCACAGATACGCAGTATTTT.